The rows below give T cell receptor beta chains drawn from one sample of a study of human T cells and chemical hapten exposure. TCRdb analysed the RACE reads with MiXCR anew, one entry per CDR3 protein. The table has 200,000 to 300,000 distinct CDR3 sequences, 8.6% seen once. Material: whole blood, obtained in connection with sensitization to the hapten diphenylcyclopropenone (DPC). The source of these receptors is a woman aged 40 to 50 with alopecia areata. Some clones in this sample may be carry-over from other donors' samples. CDR3s include the opening cysteine and the closing phenylalanine or tryptophan. The order of the fields is CDR3 protein, CDR3 DNA, V gene, clone size, D gene, J gene. A D gene is named only where the DNA matches it firmly. Clone size is shown for a subset of rows, as once, few, many or a class of expanded clone.

CDR3aa: CASSSRSGANVLTF; CDR3nt: TGTGCCAGCAGTAGCAGGTCTGGGGCCAACGTCCTGACTTTC; v_gene: TRBV9; abundance: many; d_gene: -; j_gene: TRBJ2-6
CDR3aa: CASGSETKNIQYF; CDR3nt: TGTGCCAGCGGGAGCGAGACCAAAAACATTCAGTACTTC; v_gene: TRBV28; abundance: few; d_gene: -; j_gene: TRBJ2-4
CDR3aa: CASSLHSTGQPQHF; CDR3nt: TGTGCCAGCAGTCTCCACTCGACAGGCCAGCCCCAGCATTTT; v_gene: TRBV27; abundance: few; d_gene: -; j_gene: TRBJ1-5
CDR3aa: CASSLHNAGTGDYEQYF; CDR3nt: TGTGCCAGCAGCTTACATAACGCCGGGACAGGGGATTATGAGCAGTACTTC; v_gene: TRBV7-9; abundance: few; d_gene: TRBD1; j_gene: TRBJ2-7
CDR3aa: CASSFASGITGELFF; CDR3nt: TGCGCCAGCAGCTTTGCTAGCGGTATCACCGGGGAGCTGTTTTTT; v_gene: TRBV5-1; abundance: many; d_gene: TRBD2; j_gene: TRBJ2-2
CDR3aa: CASSRSGRSDNEQFF; CDR3nt: TGCGCCAGCAGCAGAAGCGGGAGATCGGACAATGAGCAGTTCTTC; v_gene: TRBV5-1; abundance: few; d_gene: TRBD2; j_gene: TRBJ2-1
CDR3aa: CASSFDAGAQETQYF; CDR3nt: TGTGCCAGCAGTTTCGATGCGGGAGCTCAAGAGACCCAGTACTTC; v_gene: TRBV12-3/TRBV12-4; abundance: -; d_gene: TRBD2; j_gene: TRBJ2-5
CDR3aa: CASSVGSGLQPQHF; CDR3nt: TGTGCCAGCAGCGTAGGGTCAGGGCTACAGCCCCAGCATTTT; v_gene: TRBV9; abundance: few; d_gene: -; j_gene: TRBJ1-5
CDR3aa: CASSEGTDPYEQYF; CDR3nt: TGTGCCAGCAGCGAGGGGACGGACCCCTACGAGCAGTACTTC; v_gene: TRBV7-6; abundance: few; d_gene: -; j_gene: TRBJ2-7
CDR3aa: CASSRQGEGTGELFF; CDR3nt: TGTGCCAGCAGCAGACAGGGGGAAGGCACCGGGGAGCTGTTTTTT; v_gene: TRBV9; abundance: many; d_gene: TRBD1; j_gene: TRBJ2-2
CDR3aa: CSARDFLAGVIQYF; CDR3nt: TGCAGTGCTAGAGATTTTCTAGCGGGAGTCATTCAGTACTTC; v_gene: TRBV20-1; abundance: -; d_gene: TRBD2; j_gene: TRBJ2-4
CDR3aa: CASSLGYGGDETQYF; CDR3nt: TGCGCCAGCAGCTTGGGATACGGGGGTGACGAGACCCAGTACTTC; v_gene: TRBV5-1; abundance: -; d_gene: -; j_gene: TRBJ2-5
CDR3aa: CASSDWADSYEQYF; CDR3nt: TGTGCCAGCAGTGACTGGGCGGATTCCTACGAGCAGTACTTC; v_gene: TRBV6-1; abundance: -; d_gene: -; j_gene: TRBJ2-7
CDR3aa: CASSLGTASGYTF; CDR3nt: TGTGCCAGCAGTTTAGGGACGGCAAGCGGCTACACCTTC; v_gene: TRBV12-3/TRBV12-4; abundance: many; d_gene: -; j_gene: TRBJ1-2
CDR3aa: CASSTPLGMNTEAFF; CDR3nt: TGTGCCAGCAGCACCCCCCTAGGGATGAACACTGAAGCTTTCTTT; v_gene: TRBV28; abundance: many; d_gene: -; j_gene: TRBJ1-1
CDR3aa: CASSFTPGYSPLHF; CDR3nt: TGTGCCAGCAGCTTCACGCCGGGGTATTCACCCCTCCACTTT; v_gene: TRBV7-3; abundance: few; d_gene: -; j_gene: TRBJ1-6
CDR3aa: CASMRTGSSGNTIYF; CDR3nt: TGTGCCAGCATGAGGACAGGGAGCTCTGGAAACACCATATATTTT; v_gene: TRBV28; abundance: many; d_gene: TRBD1; j_gene: TRBJ1-3
CDR3aa: CASSLRITYNEQFF; CDR3nt: TGTGCCAGCAGTTTGCGGATAACCTACAATGAGCAGTTCTTC; v_gene: TRBV28; abundance: few; d_gene: -; j_gene: TRBJ2-1
CDR3aa: CASSATGTRLTSSYEQYF; CDR3nt: TGTGCCAGCAGCGCCACCGGGACGAGACTTACCAGCTCCTACGAGCAGTACTTC; v_gene: TRBV9; abundance: few; d_gene: -; j_gene: TRBJ2-7
CDR3aa: CASSSTGGSNSPLHF; CDR3nt: TGTGCCAGCAGCTCGACCGGAGGGTCGAATTCACCCCTCCACTTT; v_gene: TRBV11-2; abundance: -; d_gene: -; j_gene: TRBJ1-6
CDR3aa: CASSLFTGQAYF; CDR3nt: TGTGCCAGCAGCTTATTCACGGGACAGGCGTACTTC; v_gene: TRBV7-9; abundance: -; d_gene: TRBD1; j_gene: TRBJ2-7